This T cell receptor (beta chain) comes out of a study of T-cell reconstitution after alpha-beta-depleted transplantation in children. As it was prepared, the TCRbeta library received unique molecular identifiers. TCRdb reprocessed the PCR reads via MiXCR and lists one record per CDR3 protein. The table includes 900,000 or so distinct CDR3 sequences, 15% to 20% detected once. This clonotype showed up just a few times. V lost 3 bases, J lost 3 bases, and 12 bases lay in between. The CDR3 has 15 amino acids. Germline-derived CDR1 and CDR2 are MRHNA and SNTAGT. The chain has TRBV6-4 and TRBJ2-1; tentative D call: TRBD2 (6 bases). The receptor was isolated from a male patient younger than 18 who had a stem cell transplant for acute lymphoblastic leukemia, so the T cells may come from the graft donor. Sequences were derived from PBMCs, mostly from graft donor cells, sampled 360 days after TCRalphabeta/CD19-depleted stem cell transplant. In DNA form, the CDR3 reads TGTGCCAGCAGTGAGGTGGGAGGTGACTACAATGAGCAGTTCTTC. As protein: CASSEVGGDYNEQFF.